This note documents a single T cell receptor beta chain sequence. The antigen it binds to is not known. No per-base quality is available; no much larger clone lies one base away. The sample comes from a study of OX40 agonist ivuxolimab in advanced cancers. Background on the whole study: Ivuxolimab, which targeted the costimulatory receptor OX40 (CD134), was an agonistic, fully human IgG2 monoclonal antibody. Intravenous ivuxolimab was administered to patients every 2 weeks at six dose levels: 0.01, 0.1, 0.3, 1.5, 3 and 10 mg/kg. Of the approximately 54 dose-escalation patients, hepatocellular carcinoma was present in around 20, melanoma in roughly 15, renal cell carcinoma in 9 and head and neck cancer in 9. A male proportion of under 85% and a mean age of about 60 years, ranging from roughly 20 to 80, were recorded for the dose-escalation cohort. Prior anti-PD-1, anti-PD-L1 or anti-CTLA-4 therapy was permitted, and 40% to 50% of dose-escalation patients had received checkpoint inhibitors. Partial responses were achieved by three dose-escalation patients, of whom one had hepatocellular carcinoma and two had cutaneous melanoma. The purpose of peripheral TCRbeta sequencing was to test whether ivuxolimab changed TCR sequence diversity and led to clonal T-cell expansion. The paper covers the monotherapy dose-escalation part of the phase I ivuxolimab trial, which included N = 52 patients.

The V and J ends are trimmed by 4 bases and 2 bases, leaving 4 bases between them. The germline V gene (reference sequence) gives CDR1 as MNHNY and CDR2 as SVGAGI. The cysteine opens and the phenylalanine closes a CDR3 of 12 amino acids. Kept here is only the CDR3 DNA, which spans 36 bases and is read in frame from base 1. Genomic DNA was isolated from the sorted cells so that the TCRbeta CDR3 region could be sequenced. TCRbeta CDR3 regions were sequenced using the immunoSEQ Assay. In its TCRdb copy, this immuneACCESS table keeps in-frame sequences only and misses some clones. Where compared with another copy, unresolved V genes explain less than half of these, and the others have no known cause. For this sample there are under 140,000 clones; roughly nine tenths appear just once. The top ten constitute 0.27% of the sample. Study-level results and caveats: The antigen specificity of the clonally expanded peripheral T cells was not determined. After ivuxolimab, CD8+ T cells had more expanded clones than CD4+ T cells on average. In the 0.1-3.0 mg/kg groups, partial responders had among the lowest normalized peripheral clonal expansion, particularly in CD8+ T cells. At doses from 0.1 to 3.0 mg/kg, clonal expansion was seen in both CD4+ and CD8+ blood T cells between baseline and week 6. Low levels of normalized T-cell clonal expansion were also shown by some nonresponding patients.

Patients with autoimmune disease history or receiving systemic immunosuppression were excluded from the trial. In every dose cohort, peripheral blood was drawn for TCR sequencing at baseline, cycle 4 day 1, and cycle 7 day 1. The samples were taken from a phase I, first-in-human, multicenter, open-label dose-escalation trial of ivuxolimab. The trial enrolled adults with locally advanced or metastatic head and neck squamous cell, hepatocellular, melanoma or renal cell carcinoma. CD4+ and CD8+ T cells were sorted separately from peripheral blood before TCR sequencing. The sequence links TRBV6-6 to TRBJ2-3, with no D gene named confidently. Source: CD4+ or CD8+ T cells sorted from blood, taken in a trial of the OX40 agonist ivuxolimab. The sequence came from an adult with an advanced solid tumor such as melanoma, head and neck, liver or kidney cancer. CDR3 protein: CASSSSTDTQYF. At the DNA level, the sequence is TGTGCCAGCAGTTCGTCCACAGATACGCAGTATTTT.